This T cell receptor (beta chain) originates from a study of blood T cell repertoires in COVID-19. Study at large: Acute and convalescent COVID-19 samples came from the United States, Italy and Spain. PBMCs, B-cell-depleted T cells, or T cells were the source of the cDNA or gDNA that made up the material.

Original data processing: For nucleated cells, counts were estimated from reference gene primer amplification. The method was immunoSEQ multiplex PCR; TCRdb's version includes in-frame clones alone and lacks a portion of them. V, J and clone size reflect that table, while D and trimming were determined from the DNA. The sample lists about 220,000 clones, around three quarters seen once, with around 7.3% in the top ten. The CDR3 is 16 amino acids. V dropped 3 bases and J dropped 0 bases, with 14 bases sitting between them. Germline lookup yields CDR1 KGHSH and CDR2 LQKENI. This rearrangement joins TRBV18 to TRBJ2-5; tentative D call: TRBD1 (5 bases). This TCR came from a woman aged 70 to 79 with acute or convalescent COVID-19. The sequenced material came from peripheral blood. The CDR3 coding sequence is TGTGCCAGCTCACCCCTCCCTAGACAGTACCAAGAGACCCAGTACTTC. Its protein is CASSPLPRQYQETQYF. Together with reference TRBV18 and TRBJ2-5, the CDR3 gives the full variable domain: NAGVMQNPRHLVRRRGQEARLRCSPMKGHSHVYWYRQLPEEGLKFMVYLQKENIIDESGMPKERFSAEFPKEGPSILRIQQVVRGDSAAYFCASSPLPRQYQETQYFGPGTRLLVL.